This T cell receptor (beta chain) was sequenced during a study of blood T cell repertoires in COVID-19. This clone has a single count. Per the original data handling: Estimation of nucleated cell counts was performed using reference gene primer amplification. The table came from immunoSEQ multiplex PCR; TCRdb's copy has only in-frame clones and leaves some out. From that table come the V and J calls and clone size; the DNA was used to work out D and trimming. In the table there are about 380,000 clones, 85% of which are singletons. The germline V gene has CDR1 SQVTM and CDR2 ANQGSEA. Trimming removed 7 bases at V and 0 bases at J, with 16 bases between. The CDR3 contains 15 residues.

The sequenced sample was peripheral blood. This chain links TRBV29-1 with TRBJ2-1, with D possibly TRBD2 on 6 matching bases. This TCR came from a woman between 18 and 30 years old with acute or convalescent COVID-19. CDR3 sequence: CSGMGLVSSYNEQFF. CDR3 nucleotide sequence: TGCAGCGGAATGGGACTGGTGAGCTCCTACAATGAGCAGTTCTTC.